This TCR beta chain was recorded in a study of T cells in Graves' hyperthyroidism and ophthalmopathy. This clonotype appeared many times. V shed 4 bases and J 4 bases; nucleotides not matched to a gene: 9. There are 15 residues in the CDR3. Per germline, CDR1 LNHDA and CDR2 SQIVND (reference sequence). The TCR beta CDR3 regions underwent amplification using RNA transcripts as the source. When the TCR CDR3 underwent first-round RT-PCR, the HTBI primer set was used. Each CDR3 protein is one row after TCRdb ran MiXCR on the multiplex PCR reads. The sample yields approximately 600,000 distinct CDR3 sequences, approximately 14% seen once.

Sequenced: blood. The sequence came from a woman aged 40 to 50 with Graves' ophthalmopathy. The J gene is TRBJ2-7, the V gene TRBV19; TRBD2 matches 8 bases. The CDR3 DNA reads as TGTGCCAGTAGTAGCCCGACTAGCGCGGGTTACGAGCAGTACTTC. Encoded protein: CASSSPTSAGYEQYF.